The sequence of this TCR beta chain was determined in a study of OX40 agonist ivuxolimab in advanced cancers. The protocol was immunoSEQ multiplex PCR, while the TCRdb copy is restricted to in-frame clones and leaves out a portion. This sample carries about 76,000 clones, around four fifths of them seen once, and the ten largest clones take roughly 1.9%. Findings and limits, study-wide: Researchers did not establish what antigens the expanded peripheral T cells target.

The cohort excluded patients with autoimmune disease history or systemic immunosuppression. As regards this clone: The antigen is undetermined.

The V and J ends lost 5 bases and 12 bases respectively, with 17 bases between them. This CDR3 region has 13 residues. CDR1 is LGHNT and CDR2 is FRNRAP in the germline V gene. The input for sequencing was CD4+ or CD8+ T cells sorted from blood, taken in a trial of the OX40 agonist ivuxolimab. This sequence was found in an adult with an advanced solid tumor such as melanoma, head and neck, liver or kidney cancer. The chain recombines TRBV12-5 with TRBJ2-1, with unresolved D. CDR3 nucleotide sequence: TGTGCTAGTGGTGTGACTGGAAGTCGTGTGCAGTTCTTC. This gives the protein CASGVTGSRVQFF.